One T cell receptor (beta chain) is described in this entry. The record originates from a study of T cell responses to AZD1222 COVID-19 vaccine. Trimming removed 1 base from V and 3 bases from J, with 12 bases in between. This CDR3 is 15 amino acids long. Germline V CDR1 and CDR2: LNHDA, SQIVND (reference sequence). The table came from immunoSEQ multiplex PCR; TCRdb's copy has only in-frame clones and leaves some out. The sample holds roughly 190,000 clones, about 92% seen once. The source was peripheral blood, collected on day 0 of AZD1222 vaccination. The V gene is TRBV19, the J gene TRBJ1-2; D gene uncertain. The source is an adult in good health. The CDR3 spells CASSIAAHPHYGYTF. DNA of the CDR3: TGTGCCAGTAGTATAGCGGCCCACCCTCACTATGGCTACACCTTC. The complete variable domain, with remaining parts taken from reference TRBV19 and TRBJ1-2, reads DGGITQSPKYLFRKEGQNVTLSCEQNLNHDAMYWYRQDPGQGLRLIYYSQIVNDFQKGDIAEGYSVSREKKESFPLTVTSAQKNPTAFYLCASSIAAHPHYGYTFGSGTRLTVV.